These 5 T cell receptor beta chains share one sample of origin, sequenced in a study of Ad26.COV2.S vaccination and SARS-CoV-2 variants. Assay used: immunoSEQ multiplex PCR; TCRdb lists only in-frame clones, some missing. The table records hundreds of thousands of clones, 85% to 90% of them present only once. This sample's treatment: over 15 received Ad26.COV2.S at low or high dose, single or two shots; roughly five received placebo; per-sample allocation not given. Sample collection was performed on day 63 after the first vaccine or placebo injection. Material: peripheral blood, obtained in a trial of Ad26.COV2.S vaccine versus placebo. The receptors stem from a person between 18 and 65 years old who received the Ad26.COV2.S COVID-19 vaccine or a placebo.

The chain has TRBV2 and TRBJ1-3; D unresolved. Germline V gene sequence: CDR1 SNHLY, CDR2 FYNNEI. The V gene lost 6 bases and the J gene lost 0 bases, with 15 bases spanning the gap. The CDR3 spans 16 residues. DNA of the CDR3: TGTGCCAGCAGCGGCGGACGGAGTTTCTCTGGAAACACCATATATTTT. Protein: CASSGGRSFSGNTIYF.

This chain uses TRBV18 with TRBJ2-7, with D unresolved. The V end was cut by 3 bases, the J end by 2 bases, with 8 bases between. CDR3 length equals 13 residues. The germline V gene encodes CDR1 KGHSH and CDR2 LQKENI. CDR3 in amino acids: CASSPTYTYEQYF. For the CDR3, the DNA is TGTGCCAGCTCACCCACGTACACCTACGAGCAGTACTTC.

The chain couples TRBV7-2 to TRBJ2-5; TRBD2 matches at 7 bases. CDR1 is SGHTA and CDR2 is FQGNSA in the germline V gene. The CDR3 loop spans 14 amino acids. J gave up 5 bases and V 6 bases, and 9 bases lay outside the gene matches. Written as DNA, the CDR3 is TGTGCCAGCAGGGTCCGGGGGGAATGGGAGACCCAGTACTTC. Amino acid sequence: CASRVRGEWETQYF.

V and J are TRBV6-1 and TRBJ2-2; D ambiguous. CDR3 size: 16 residues. The germline gives CDR1 MNHNS, CDR2 SASEGT. Trimming took off 2 bases at V and 3 bases at J, with 13 bases between the two ends. The chain's CDR3 is CASSESRHRYTGELFF. The CDR3 DNA is TGTGCCAGCAGTGAATCCCGGCACCGGTACACCGGGGAGCTGTTTTTT.

The chain combines TRBV11-3 with TRBJ2-2; no clear D gene. V was trimmed by 8 bases and J by 6 bases, leaving 7 bases between them. The germline CDR1 and CDR2 sequences are SGHNT and YENEEA. The CDR3 consists of 11 residues. Written as DNA, the CDR3 is TGTGCCAGCTCGAGACCCGGGGAGCTGTTTTTT. Translated: CASSRPGELFF.